This T cell receptor (beta chain) emerged from a study of cytomegalovirus exposure and HLA in healthy donors. General observations from the study: In vitro testing confirmed a few CMV-associated chains as specific for CMV antigens. Cytomegalovirus-associated status was assigned to about 150 TCR beta chains.

On this clone itself: The antigen is undetermined.

The repertoire was sequenced with immunoSEQ multiplex PCR; TCRdb's copy has only in-frame clones and lacks some. Found here are some 130,000 clones, 88% of them singletons; the top ten hold roughly 1.4%. While the first cohort had 600 to 750 subjects, the donors belonged to the separate validation cohort of 100 to 150 subjects. Trimming removed 0 bases at V and 0 bases at J, with 10 bases between. The germline V gene has CDR1 SGHTA and CDR2 FQGNSA. There are 16 residues in the CDR3. The receptor was isolated from a man under 40 in good health and CMV-seronegative. Sequenced input: PBMCs. The gene calls are TRBV7-2 and TRBJ2-3; the D is unclear. As DNA, the CDR3 is TGTGCCAGCAGCTTAGCCCCAGATCCTAGCACAGATACGCAGTATTTT. It specifies CASSLAPDPSTDTQYF.